The sample holds a few counts of the clone carrying this T cell receptor beta chain. Its antigen is not known. The data were obtained in a study of cytomegalovirus exposure and HLA in healthy donors. Study-level results: It was likely that a cluster of highly shared sequence variants was a sequencing artifact.

PCR employed 60 Vbeta and 13 Jbeta primers. The protocol was immunoSEQ multiplex PCR, while the TCRdb copy is restricted to in-frame clones and leaves out a portion. The repertoire holds 150,000 to 200,000 clones, with roughly 77% as singletons. This clonotype was obtained from a male donor in good health and CMV-seropositive. The sequenced sample was PBMCs.

The CDR3 nucleotides read TGCAGCGTTTCCCCAACAGGGGCCGACACCGGGGAGCTGTTTTTT. This sequence encodes CSVSPTGADTGELFF. The chain has TRBV29-1 and TRBJ2-2, with TRBD1 matching 7 bases. Trimming removed 5 bases from V and 3 bases from J; junction bases left unmatched: 9. Germline V gene lookup returns CDR1 SQVTM and CDR2 ANQGSEA. The CDR3 is 15 residues long.